The next 22 T cell receptor beta chains were all read from a single sample in a study of blood T cells in healthy people across ages. A second PCR of 7 to 11 cycles used a sample-barcoded 5' primer and a J-beta primer mix. TCRdb recomputed calls from the 5' RACE reads with MiXCR, one row per CDR3 protein. Of roughly 1,500,000 distinct CDR3 sequences listed, around 36% are singletons. The sequencing sample was made of blood. The source of these receptors is a woman aged 25 to 39 in good health.

The chain uses TRBV18 and TRBJ1-2; tentatively, D is TRBD1 (5 bases). The germline V gene encodes CDR1 KGHSH and CDR2 LQKENI. CDR3 length: 15 amino acids. V lost 2 bases to trimming and J lost 7 bases, with 17 bases between them. The DNA of the CDR3 is TGTGCCAGCTCACCAAGTGAGGCGGGCAGGGTTGGCTACACCTTC. It codes for CASSPSEAGRVGYTF.

This clonotype showed up just once. V and J are TRBV7-3 and TRBJ2-1; TRBD2 matches 7 bases. The J call is uncertain, as TRBJ2-7 better fits the DNA end. The CDR3 is 15 amino acids. Germline V gene sequence: CDR1 SGHTA, CDR2 FQGTGA. CDR3 region: CASSLTREPYNEQYF. CDR3 nucleotides: TGTGCCAGCAGCTTAACGCGGGAGCCCTACAATGAGCAGTACTTC.

The rearrangement links TRBV5-1 to TRBJ2-2, with D possibly being TRBD1 or TRBD2 (5 bases each). This CDR3 has 16 residues. V lost 4 bases and J 0 bases, leaving 13 bases between the germline ends. Germline loops: CDR1 SGHRS, CDR2 YFSETQ. CDR3 in amino acids: CASSPSGLPNTGELFF. The CDR3 region has the DNA TGCGCCAGCAGCCCCTCGGGGCTCCCGAACACCGGGGAGCTGTTTTTT.

This sequence joins TRBV14 and TRBJ2-7; D not certain. V was clipped by 4 bases and J by 0 bases, with 22 bases between them. The CDR3 sequence is 18 residues long. The V gene's germline CDR1 is SGHDN and CDR2 FVKESK. As DNA, the CDR3 is TGTGCCAGCAGCCCACACACGTTAGTAGCCGGGTACTCCTACGAGCAGTACTTC. Translated: CASSPHTLVAGYSYEQYF.

CDR3 nucleotides: TGTGCCAGCAGCCAAGAGGGAATTGCGGGGAGCACAGATACGCAGTATTTT. It yields the protein CASSQEGIAGSTDTQYF. The V gene is TRBV3-1, the J gene TRBJ2-3, with TRBD2 as a possible D gene (6 bases). Germline CDR1 reads LGHDT; CDR2 reads YNNKEL (reference sequence). The CDR3 has 17 amino acids. V gave up 0 bases and J gave up 0 bases, with 13 bases separating them.

This clonotype was found many times. The rearrangement joins TRBV9 to TRBJ2-1, with D maybe TRBD2 (6 bases). The germline CDR1 and CDR2 sequences are SGDLS and YYNGEE. This CDR3 spans 14 amino acids. The V gene lost 0 bases and the J gene lost 5 bases, with 9 bases spanning the gap. The CDR3 reads CASSVDGSDNEQFF. The DNA for the CDR3 is TGTGCCAGCAGCGTAGACGGGAGCGACAATGAGCAGTTCTTC.

About this clonotype itself: The germline gene is not matched at one end of the junction; a read error may be the cause. The chain couples TRBV5-1 to TRBJ2-1; D ambiguous. There are 16 residues in the CDR3. Germline values: CDR1 SGHRS, CDR2 YFSETQ. The CDR3 reads CASSSAQWSSYNERFF. The CDR3, as DNA: TGCGCCAGCAGCTCGGCCCAGTGGAGCTCCTACAATGAGCGGTTCTTC.

V usage is TRBV7-6 and J usage is TRBJ2-5; TRBD1 matches 7 bases. Trimming cost V 5 bases and J 1 base; bases outside gene matches: 10. The CDR3 sequence is 16 residues long. Germline V gives CDR1 SGHVS, CDR2 FNYEAQ. The CDR3: CASSPRLGQAQETQYF. The CDR3 region has the DNA TGTGCCAGCAGCCCAAGACTCGGACAGGCCCAAGAGACCCAGTACTTC.

J is TRBJ1-1 and V is TRBV6-1; D remains ambiguous. The V gene's germline CDR1 is MNHNS and CDR2 SASEGT. V lost 3 bases to trimming and J lost 4 bases, with 15 bases between them. The CDR3 runs to 15 residues. Here the CDR3 reads CASSDLTLMSTEAFF. CDR3 DNA sequence: TGTGCCAGCAGTGACCTGACACTAATGTCCACTGAAGCTTTCTTT.

The chain joins TRBV10-3 to TRBJ1-1; possible D gene TRBD1, 5 bases. The CDR3 spans 15 residues. Germline V gene lookup returns CDR1 ENHRY and CDR2 SYGVKD. V lost 3 bases and J lost 1, with 12 bases in between. The DNA for the CDR3 is TGTGCCATCAGTGAAAGGGAAGGACAGAACACTGAAGCTTTCTTT. Residues: CAISEREGQNTEAFF.

The table lists this clonotype with a few counts. The J gene is TRBJ2-1, the V gene TRBV30; no reliable D call. The CDR3 loop spans 11 amino acids. CDR1 GTSNPN and CDR2 SVGIG come from the germline V gene (reference sequence). V gave up 2 bases and J gave up 3 bases, with 2 bases separating them. The CDR3 nucleotides read TGTGCCTGGAGTCACTACAATGAGCAGTTCTTC. This encodes CAWSHYNEQFF. The whole variable domain, remainder taken from reference TRBV30 and TRBJ2-1, is SQTIHQWPATLVQPVGSPLSLECTVEGTSNPNLYWYRQAAGRGLQLLFYSVGIGQISSEVPQNLSASRPQDRQFILSSKKLLLSDSGFYLCAWSHYNEQFFGPGTRLTVL.

This clonotype was seen a few times. J is TRBJ2-7 and V is TRBV28; the match to TRBD1 covers 10 bases. This CDR3 contains 16 residues. V dropped 5 bases and J dropped 6; count of bases not matched to a gene: 13. Germline loops: CDR1 MDHEN, CDR2 SYDVKM. CDR3 in DNA: TGTGCCAGCAGTGTTGTAGGGGACAGGGGACCTCTCGAGCAGTACTTC. Translating it yields CASSVVGDRGPLEQYF. Using reference TRBV28 and TRBJ2-7 for the parts outside the CDR3, the full variable domain is DVKVTQSSRYLVKRTGEKVFLECVQDMDHENMFWYRQDPGLGLRLIYFSYDVKMKEKGDIPEGYSVSREKKERFSLILESASTNQTSMYLCASSVVGDRGPLEQYFGPGTRLTVT.

Regarding this clonotype: A much larger clone differs by one base, so this may be a read error. The genes are TRBV4-1 and TRBJ2-7; TRBD2 might be the D (6 bases). The CDR3 length is 15 residues. Looked up from germline, CDR1 is MGHRA and CDR2 is YSYEKL. The ends were cut back, 5 bases at V and 3 bases at J, with 17 bases in the middle. CDR3 DNA: TGCGCCAGCAGCTTACGGGGGACTGGCGGCTACGAGCAGTACTTC. Protein product: CASSLRGTGGYEQYF.

This clonotype was seen more than once but under ten times. This chain joins TRBV7-2 and TRBJ2-3, with TRBD1 identical over 9 bases. This CDR3 contains 17 residues. V lost 5 bases, J lost 11 bases, and 20 bases stayed unmatched. From germline, CDR1 is SGHTA and CDR2 FQGNSA. The CDR3 region has the DNA TGTGCCAGCAGCCCCAACAGGGGGCGCGAGGCTTCTTTTAAGCAGTATTTT. It encodes CASSPNRGREASFKQYF.

This clonotype was picked up a small number of times. V usage is TRBV11-1 and J usage is TRBJ1-1; the D is unclear. Germline-derived CDR1 and CDR2 are SGHAT and FQDESV (reference sequence). The CDR3 covers 14 residues. V was trimmed by 5 bases and J by 3 bases, leaving 13 bases between them. For the CDR3, the DNA is TGTGCCAGCAGCCCCGGGAGGTTCCACACTGAAGCTTTCTTT. Its protein product is CASSPGRFHTEAFF.

V and J are TRBV11-2 and TRBJ2-7, with D perhaps assigned TRBD1 or TRBD2 (5 bases each). The V gene's germline CDR1 is SGHAT and CDR2 FQNNGV. The CDR3 sequence is 14 residues long. Trimming shortened V by 7 bases and J by 3 bases, and 16 bases separated the two germline ends. The DNA of the CDR3 is TGTGCCAGCACCTCTGGGGGAATGATCTACGAGCAGTACTTC. Protein: CASTSGGMIYEQYF.

V gene TRBV5-1 combines with J gene TRBJ2-7; D is perhaps TRBD2 (7 bases). V was pared by 0 bases and J by 5 bases, with 15 bases between. In germline, CDR1 is SGHRS, CDR2 YFSETQ. The CDR3 length is 15 residues. The CDR3 coding sequence is TGCGCCAGCAGCTTGGTCGGGGGGCGCGGGGACGAGCAGTACTTC. It is translated as CASSLVGGRGDEQYF.

This clonotype occurred many times. This sequence joins TRBV6-4 and TRBJ2-3; 7 bases map to TRBD2. The CDR3 runs to 14 residues. With V trimmed by 4 bases and J by 1 base, 2 bases remained unmatched. CDR1 and CDR2 from the germline V gene are MRHNA and SNTAGT. Written as DNA, the CDR3 is TGTGCCAGCAGTGCTAGCGGACGCACAGATACGCAGTATTTT. Translating gives CASSASGRTDTQYF.

The genes are TRBV28 and TRBJ2-7, with 8 bases that match TRBD1. From germline, CDR1 is MDHEN and CDR2 SYDVKM. This CDR3 contains 14 residues. Unmatched junction bases numbered 5, after V lost 7 bases and J lost 0 bases. Here the CDR3 reads CASKPGQASYEQYF. The CDR3 bases are TGTGCCAGCAAACCGGGACAGGCCTCCTACGAGCAGTACTTC.

This clonotype showed up many times. This chain joins TRBV12-3 or TRBV12-4 and TRBJ1-1, with 12 bases aligning to TRBD1. The CDR3 extends over 16 amino acids. Trimming took 5 bases from V and 3 from J; bases not matched to a gene: 7. The CDR3 nucleotides are TGTGCCAGCAGTCCGGGACAGGGGGCATTGGACACTGAAGCTTTCTTT. Protein: CASSPGQGALDTEAFF.

This clonotype was counted only a few times. This chain connects TRBV9 to TRBJ2-3; 10 positions match TRBD1. The trim removed 0 bases at V and 5 bases at J, leaving 9 bases unmatched. In germline, CDR1 is SGDLS, CDR2 YYNGEE. This CDR3 contains 17 residues. The CDR3 loop reads CASSVAPRQGAGDTQYF. The CDR3 DNA follows: TGTGCCAGCAGCGTAGCGCCCCGACAGGGGGCAGGAGATACGCAGTATTTT.

There are a few counts of this clonotype. The V call is TRBV20-1, the J call TRBJ1-1; the D is unclear. The V end was cut by 8 bases, the J end by 13 bases, with 20 bases between. The CDR3 runs 11 residues. From germline, CDR1 is DFQATT and CDR2 SNEGSKA (reference sequence). The CDR3 DNA sequence: TGCAGTCCCCGACTTTCTCTAGGGAGTTTCTTT. This sequence encodes CSPRLSLGSFF.